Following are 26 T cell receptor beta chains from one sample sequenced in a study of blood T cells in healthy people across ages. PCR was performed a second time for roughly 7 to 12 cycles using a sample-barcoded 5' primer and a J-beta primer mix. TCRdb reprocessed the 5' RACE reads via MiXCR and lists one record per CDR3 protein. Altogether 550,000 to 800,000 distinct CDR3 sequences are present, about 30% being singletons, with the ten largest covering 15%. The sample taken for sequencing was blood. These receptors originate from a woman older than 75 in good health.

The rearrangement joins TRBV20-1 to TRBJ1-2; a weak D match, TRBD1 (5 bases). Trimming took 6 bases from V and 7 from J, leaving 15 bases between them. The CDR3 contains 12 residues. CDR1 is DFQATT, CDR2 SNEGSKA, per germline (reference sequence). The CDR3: CSAPVWGSGYTF. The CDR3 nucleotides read TGCAGTGCCCCCGTATGGGGCTCTGGCTACACCTTC.

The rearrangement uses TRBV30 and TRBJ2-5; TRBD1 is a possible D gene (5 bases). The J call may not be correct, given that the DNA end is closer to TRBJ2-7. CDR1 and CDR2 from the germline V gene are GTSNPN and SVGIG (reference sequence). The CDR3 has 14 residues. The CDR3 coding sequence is TGTGCCTGGAGTGCCTCGAGCCAGGGCTACGAGCAGTACTTC. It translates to CAWSASSQGYEQYF.

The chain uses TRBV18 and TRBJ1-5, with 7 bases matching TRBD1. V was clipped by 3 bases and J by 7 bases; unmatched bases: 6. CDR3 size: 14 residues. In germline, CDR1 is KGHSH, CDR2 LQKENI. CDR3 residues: CASSPRQGEQPQHF. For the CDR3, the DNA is TGTGCCAGCTCACCCAGACAGGGTGAGCAGCCCCAGCATTTT.

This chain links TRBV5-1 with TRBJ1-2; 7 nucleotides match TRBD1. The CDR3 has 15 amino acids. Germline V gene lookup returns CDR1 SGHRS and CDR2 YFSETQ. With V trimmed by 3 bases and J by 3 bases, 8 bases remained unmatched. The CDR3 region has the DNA TGCGCCAGCAGCTCTCCGACAGGGATCGACTATGGCTACACCTTC. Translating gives CASSSPTGIDYGYTF.

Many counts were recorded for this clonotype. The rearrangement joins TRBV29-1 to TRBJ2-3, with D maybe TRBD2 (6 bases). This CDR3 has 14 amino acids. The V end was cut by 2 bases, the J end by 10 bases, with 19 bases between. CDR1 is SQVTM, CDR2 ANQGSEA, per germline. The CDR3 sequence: CSVEWSGRRVAQYF. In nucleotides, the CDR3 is TGCAGCGTTGAATGGTCAGGGAGGCGAGTGGCGCAGTATTTT.

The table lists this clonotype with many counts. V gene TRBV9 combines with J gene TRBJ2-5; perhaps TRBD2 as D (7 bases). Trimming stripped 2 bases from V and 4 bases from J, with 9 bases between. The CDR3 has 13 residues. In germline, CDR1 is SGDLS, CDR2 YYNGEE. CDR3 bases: TGTGCCAGCAGCGTGAGGGGGGGAGAGACCCAGTACTTC. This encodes CASSVRGGETQYF.

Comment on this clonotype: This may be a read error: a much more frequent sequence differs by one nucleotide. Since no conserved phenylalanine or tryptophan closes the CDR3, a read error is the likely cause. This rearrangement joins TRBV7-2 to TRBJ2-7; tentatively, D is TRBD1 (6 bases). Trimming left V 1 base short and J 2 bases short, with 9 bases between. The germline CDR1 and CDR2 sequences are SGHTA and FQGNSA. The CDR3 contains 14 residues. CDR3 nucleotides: TGTGCCAGCAGCTTAGATTGGACAGCCTACGAGCAGTACTGC. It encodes CASSLDWTAYEQYC.

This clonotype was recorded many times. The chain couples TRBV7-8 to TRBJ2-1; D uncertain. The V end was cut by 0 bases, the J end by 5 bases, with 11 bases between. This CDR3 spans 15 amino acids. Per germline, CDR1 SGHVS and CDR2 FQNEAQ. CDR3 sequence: CASSLAQVLHNEQFF. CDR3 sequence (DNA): TGTGCCAGCAGCTTAGCGCAAGTCCTACACAATGAGCAGTTCTTC.

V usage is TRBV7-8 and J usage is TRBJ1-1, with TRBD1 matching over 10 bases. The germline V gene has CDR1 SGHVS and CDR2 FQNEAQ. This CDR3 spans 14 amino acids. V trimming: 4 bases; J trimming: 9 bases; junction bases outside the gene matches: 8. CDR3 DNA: TGTGCCAGCAGCTCCCGGGACAGGGGATTCAAAGCTTTCTTT. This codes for CASSSRDRGFKAFF.

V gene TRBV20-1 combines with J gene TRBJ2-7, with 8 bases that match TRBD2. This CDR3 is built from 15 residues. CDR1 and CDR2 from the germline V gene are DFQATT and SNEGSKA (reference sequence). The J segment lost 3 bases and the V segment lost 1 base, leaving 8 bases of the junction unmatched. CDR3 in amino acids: CSARVVTSGVYEQYF. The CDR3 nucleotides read TGCAGTGCTAGAGTCGTAACTAGCGGTGTCTACGAGCAGTACTTC.

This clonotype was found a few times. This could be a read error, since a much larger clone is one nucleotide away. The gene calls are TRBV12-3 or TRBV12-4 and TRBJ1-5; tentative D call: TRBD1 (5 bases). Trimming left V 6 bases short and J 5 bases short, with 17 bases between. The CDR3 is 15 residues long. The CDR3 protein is CASSSSGAGYQPQHF. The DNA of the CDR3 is TGTGCCAGCAGCTCATCTGGGGCAGGGTATCAGCCCCAGCATTTT.

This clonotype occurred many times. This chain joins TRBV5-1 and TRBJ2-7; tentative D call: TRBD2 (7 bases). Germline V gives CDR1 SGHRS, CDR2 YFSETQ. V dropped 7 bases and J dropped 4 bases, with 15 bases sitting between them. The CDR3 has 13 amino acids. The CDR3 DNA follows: TGCGCCAGCGCTCGGGGGGCCGGGTACGAGCAGTACTTC. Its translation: CASARGAGYEQYF.

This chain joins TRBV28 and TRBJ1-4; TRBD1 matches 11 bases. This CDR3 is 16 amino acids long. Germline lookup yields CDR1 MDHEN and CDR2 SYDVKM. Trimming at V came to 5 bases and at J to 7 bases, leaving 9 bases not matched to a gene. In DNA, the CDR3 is TGTGCCAGCAGTCCCCGGGGGACAGGGGGTTTTGAAAAACTGTTTTTT. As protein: CASSPRGTGGFEKLFF.

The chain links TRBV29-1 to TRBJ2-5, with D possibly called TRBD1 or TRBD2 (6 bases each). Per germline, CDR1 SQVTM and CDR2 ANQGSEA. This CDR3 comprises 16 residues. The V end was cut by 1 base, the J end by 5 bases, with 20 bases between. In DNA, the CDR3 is TGCAGCGTTGAAGTTCTCCGACAGGAGGGAGGCGAGACCCAGTACTTC. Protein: CSVEVLRQEGGETQYF.

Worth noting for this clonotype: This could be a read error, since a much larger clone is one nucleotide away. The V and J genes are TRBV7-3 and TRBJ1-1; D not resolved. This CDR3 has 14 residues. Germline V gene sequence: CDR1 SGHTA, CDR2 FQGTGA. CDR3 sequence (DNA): TGTGCCAGCAGCTTAACGGCGCGGAACTCTGAAGCTTTCTTT. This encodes CASSLTARNSEAFF. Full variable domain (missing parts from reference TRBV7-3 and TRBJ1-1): GAGVSQTPSNKVTEKGKYVELRCDPISGHTALYWYRQSLGQGPEFLIYFQGTGAADDSGLPNDRFFAVRPEGSVSTLKIQRTERGDSAVYLCASSLTARNSEAFFGQGTRLTVV.

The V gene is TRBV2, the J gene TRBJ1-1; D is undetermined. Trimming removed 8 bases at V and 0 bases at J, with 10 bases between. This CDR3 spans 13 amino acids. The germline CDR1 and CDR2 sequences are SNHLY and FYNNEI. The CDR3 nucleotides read TGTGCCAGCGTGGCACCCATGAACACTGAAGCTTTCTTT. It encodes CASVAPMNTEAFF.

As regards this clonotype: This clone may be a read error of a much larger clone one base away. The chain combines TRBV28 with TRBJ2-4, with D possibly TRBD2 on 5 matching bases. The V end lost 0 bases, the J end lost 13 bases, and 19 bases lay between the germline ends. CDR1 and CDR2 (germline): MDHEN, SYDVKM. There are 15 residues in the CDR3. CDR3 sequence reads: CASSLWGSANNEQYF. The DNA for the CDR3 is TGTGCCAGCAGTTTATGGGGTAGCGCTAACAATGAGCAGTACTTC.

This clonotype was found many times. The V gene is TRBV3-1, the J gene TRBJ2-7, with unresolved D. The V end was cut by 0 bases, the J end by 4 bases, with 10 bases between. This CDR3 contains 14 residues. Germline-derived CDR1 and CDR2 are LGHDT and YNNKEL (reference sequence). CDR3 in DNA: TGTGCCAGCAGCCAAGACTCCGGGTTATACGAGCAGTACTTC. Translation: CASSQDSGLYEQYF.

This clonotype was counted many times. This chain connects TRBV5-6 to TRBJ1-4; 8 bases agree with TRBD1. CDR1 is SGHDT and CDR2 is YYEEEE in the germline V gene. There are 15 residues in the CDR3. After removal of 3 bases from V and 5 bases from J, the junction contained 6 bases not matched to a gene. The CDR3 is CASSSTGVWNEKLFF. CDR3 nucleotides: TGTGCCAGCAGCTCGACAGGGGTTTGGAATGAAAAACTGTTTTTT. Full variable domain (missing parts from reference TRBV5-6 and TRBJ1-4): DAGVTQSPTHLIKTRGQQVTLRCSPKSGHDTVSWYQQALGQGPQFIFQYYEEEERQRGNFPDRFSGHQFPNYSSELNVNALLLGDSALYLCASSSTGVWNEKLFFGSGTQLSVL.

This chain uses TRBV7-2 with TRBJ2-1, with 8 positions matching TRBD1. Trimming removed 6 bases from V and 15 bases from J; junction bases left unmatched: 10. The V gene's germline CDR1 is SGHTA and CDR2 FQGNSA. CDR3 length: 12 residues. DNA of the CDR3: TGTGCCAGCAGACAGGGGGGAGAGACCCGGTTCTTC. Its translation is CASRQGGETRFF.

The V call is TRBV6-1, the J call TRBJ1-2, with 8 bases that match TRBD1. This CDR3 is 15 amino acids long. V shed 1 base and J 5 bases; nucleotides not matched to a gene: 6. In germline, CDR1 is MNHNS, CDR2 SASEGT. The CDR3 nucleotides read TGTGCCAGCAGTGAAGGCCAGGGGGCCCGGTATGGCTACACCTTC. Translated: CASSEGQGARYGYTF.

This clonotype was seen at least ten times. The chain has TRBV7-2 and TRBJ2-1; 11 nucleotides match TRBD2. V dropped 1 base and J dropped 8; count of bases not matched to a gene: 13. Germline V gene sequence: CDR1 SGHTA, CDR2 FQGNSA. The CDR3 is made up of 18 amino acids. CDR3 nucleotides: TGTGCCAGCAGCTTAGTCAACCAACTAGCGGGGGCAGGGGATGAGCAGTTCTTC. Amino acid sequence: CASSLVNQLAGAGDEQFF.

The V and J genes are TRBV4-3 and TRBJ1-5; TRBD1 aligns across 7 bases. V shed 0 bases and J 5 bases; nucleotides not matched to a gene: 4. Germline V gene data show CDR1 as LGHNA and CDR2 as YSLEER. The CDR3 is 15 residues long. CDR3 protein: CASSQDRQGHQPQHF. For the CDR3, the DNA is TGCGCCAGCAGCCAAGATAGACAGGGACATCAGCCCCAGCATTTT.

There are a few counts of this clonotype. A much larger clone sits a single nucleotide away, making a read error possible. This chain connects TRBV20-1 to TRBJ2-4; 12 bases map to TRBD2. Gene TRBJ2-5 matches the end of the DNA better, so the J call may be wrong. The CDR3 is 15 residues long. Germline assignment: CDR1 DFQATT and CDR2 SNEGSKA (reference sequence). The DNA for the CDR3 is TGCAGTGCTAGTAGACTAGCGGGGGAGCGGAAGACCCAGTACTTC. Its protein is CSASRLAGERKTQYF.

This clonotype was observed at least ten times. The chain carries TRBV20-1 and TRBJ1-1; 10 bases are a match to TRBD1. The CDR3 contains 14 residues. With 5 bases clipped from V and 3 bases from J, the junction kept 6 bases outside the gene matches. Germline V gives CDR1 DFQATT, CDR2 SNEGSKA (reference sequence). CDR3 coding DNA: TGCAGTGCTCCTAAGACAGGGGGCTACACTGAAGCTTTCTTT. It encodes CSAPKTGGYTEAFF.

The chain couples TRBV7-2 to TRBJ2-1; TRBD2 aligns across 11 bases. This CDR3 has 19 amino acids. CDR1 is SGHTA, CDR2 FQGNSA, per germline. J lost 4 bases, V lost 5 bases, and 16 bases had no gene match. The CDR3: CASSHDTSGGSVRYNEQFF. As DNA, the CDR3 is TGTGCCAGCAGCCACGATACTAGCGGGGGATCAGTTCGGTACAATGAGCAGTTCTTC. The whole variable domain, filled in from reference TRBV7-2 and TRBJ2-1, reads GAGVSQSPSNKVTEKGKDVELRCDPISGHTALYWYRQSLGQGLEFLIYFQGNSAPDKSGLPSDRFSAERTGGSVSTLTIQRTQQEDSAVYLCASSHDTSGGSVRYNEQFFGPGTRLTVL.